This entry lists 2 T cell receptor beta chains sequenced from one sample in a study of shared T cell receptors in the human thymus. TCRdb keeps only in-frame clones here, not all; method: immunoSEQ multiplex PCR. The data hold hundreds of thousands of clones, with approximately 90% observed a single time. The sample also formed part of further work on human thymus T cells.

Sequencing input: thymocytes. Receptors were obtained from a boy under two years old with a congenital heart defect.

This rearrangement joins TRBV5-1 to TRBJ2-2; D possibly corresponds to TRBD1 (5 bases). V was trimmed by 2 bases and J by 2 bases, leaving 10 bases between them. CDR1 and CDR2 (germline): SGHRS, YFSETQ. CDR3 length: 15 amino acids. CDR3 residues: CASSFNRINTGELFF. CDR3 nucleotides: TGCGCCAGCAGCTTTAACAGGATAAACACCGGGGAGCTGTTTTTT.

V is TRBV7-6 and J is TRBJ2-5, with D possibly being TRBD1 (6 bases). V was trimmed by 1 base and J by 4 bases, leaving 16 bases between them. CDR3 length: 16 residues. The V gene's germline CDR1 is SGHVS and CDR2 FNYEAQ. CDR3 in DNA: TGTGCCAGCAGCTTAGAGAGCAGGGGCCAGGCAGAGACCCAGTACTTC. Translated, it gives CASSLESRGQAETQYF.